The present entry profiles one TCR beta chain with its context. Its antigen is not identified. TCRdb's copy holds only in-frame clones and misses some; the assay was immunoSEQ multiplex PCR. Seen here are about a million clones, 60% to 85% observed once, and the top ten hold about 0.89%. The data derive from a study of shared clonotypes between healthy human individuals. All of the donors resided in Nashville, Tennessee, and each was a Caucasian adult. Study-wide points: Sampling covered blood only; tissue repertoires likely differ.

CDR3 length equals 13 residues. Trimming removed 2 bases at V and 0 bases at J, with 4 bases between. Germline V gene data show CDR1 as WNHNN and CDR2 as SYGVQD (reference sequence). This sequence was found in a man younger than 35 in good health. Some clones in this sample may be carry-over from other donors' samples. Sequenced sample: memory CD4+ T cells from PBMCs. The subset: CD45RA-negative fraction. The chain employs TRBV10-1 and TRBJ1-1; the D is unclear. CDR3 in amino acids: CASSEDMNTEAFF. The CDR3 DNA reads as TGCGCCAGCAGTGAGGACATGAACACTGAAGCTTTCTTT.